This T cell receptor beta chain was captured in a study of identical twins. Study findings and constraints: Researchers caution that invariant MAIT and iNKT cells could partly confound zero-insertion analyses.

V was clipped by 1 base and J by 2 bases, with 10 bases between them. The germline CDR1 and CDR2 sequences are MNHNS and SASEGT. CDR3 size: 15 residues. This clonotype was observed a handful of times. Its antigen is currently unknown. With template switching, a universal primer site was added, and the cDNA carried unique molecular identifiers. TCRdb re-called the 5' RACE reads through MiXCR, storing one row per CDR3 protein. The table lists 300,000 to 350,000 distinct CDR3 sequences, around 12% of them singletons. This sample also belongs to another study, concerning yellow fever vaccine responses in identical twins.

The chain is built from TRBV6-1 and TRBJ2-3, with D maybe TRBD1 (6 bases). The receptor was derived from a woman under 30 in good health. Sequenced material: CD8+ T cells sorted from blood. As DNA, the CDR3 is TGTGCCAGCAGTGAAGAGGGACAAAACACAGATACGCAGTATTTT. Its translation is CASSEEGQNTDTQYF.